This is a list of T cell receptor beta chains from one sample in a study of blood T cell repertoires in COVID-19. TCRdb's table, derived via immunoSEQ multiplex PCR, lists solely in-frame clones and lacks some. The table has 130,000 to 150,000 clones, about 87% seen once; the top ten hold 8.5% to 9%. Sequenced input: peripheral blood. These receptors came from a woman aged 50 to 60 with active or convalescent COVID-19. CDR3s include the opening cysteine and the closing phenylalanine or tryptophan. Fields, in order: V gene, CDR3 length, CDR3 protein.

TRBV11-2 | 13 | CASSLSLTVEQFF
TRBV4-1 | 16 | CASSLSTGLDNSPLHF
TRBV10-3 | 16 | CAISERGDSQSYEQYF
TRBV28 | 12 | CASKRGTKPQHF
TRBV7-2 | 15 | CASSLGQRDGETQYF
TRBV7-6 | 15 | CASSLGGSGGHEQYF
TRBV23-1 | 18 | CASSQSGTGGRGANVLTF
TRBV5-4 | 13 | CASSSPVNTEAFF
TRBV11-2 | 17 | CASSLERSAGVSREQFF
TRBV28 | 17 | CASSLWSSRAGTDTQYF
TRBV3-1/TRBV3-2 | 12 | CASSQAPGEQYF
TRBV18 | 15 | CASSPEGSYNSPLHF
TRBV7-9 | 13 | CASSFGTGGEAFF
TRBV27 | 14 | CASSLGGSGGELFF
TRBV6-5 | 15 | CASSRPGTGIGELFF
TRBV5-5 | 14 | CASSFGQGNQPQHF
TRBV30 | 13 | CAWSGLAAETQYF
TRBV5-1 | 16 | CASSWGRQGIRNEQFF
TRBV28 | 14 | CASSPPMPPGGYTF
TRBV7-3 | 15 | CASSLRQGLTDTQYF
TRBV30 | 14 | CAWSVGGSSYEQYF
TRBV7-2 | 16 | CASSLRQGNSNQPQHF
TRBV15 | 15 | CATSNDRGPGNTIYF
TRBV5-1 | 14 | CASSSSGRAYEQYF
TRBV2 | 14 | CASRTARANYGYTF
TRBV6-2/TRBV6-3 | 15 | CASSLAGAEVETQYF
TRBV6-5 | 15 | CASRPQGVFSYEQYF
TRBV29-1 | 12 | CSVEGSNEKLFF
TRBV19 | 15 | CASSPGQVSTGELFF
TRBV6-5 | 15 | CASRGGGGRDNEQFF
TRBV7-2 | 15 | CASSSAGVPYNEQFF
TRBV5-1 | 15 | CASSPQGGPRNTIYF